The sequence of this T cell receptor (beta chain) was determined in a study of shared clonotypes between healthy human individuals. About this clone: No antigen is known for it.

Study observations and caveats: Clonotypes shared by all four sorted-subset donors had higher generation probabilities than non-shared clonotypes.

Germline V gives CDR1 MDHEN, CDR2 SYDVKM. V lost 11 bases and J 1 base, leaving 14 bases between the germline ends. The CDR3 totals 13 residues. Assay: immunoSEQ multiplex PCR; the TCRdb copy retains only in-frame clones and omits some. The sample holds 2.3 million or so clones, approximately 93% seen once. The chain couples TRBV28 to TRBJ1-1; the D is unclear. The material sequenced was naive CD4+ T cells from PBMCs. The subset: CD45RA+ positively selected. The source of this sequence is a man aged 18 to 29 in good health. Some clones in this sample may be carry-over from other donors' samples. The CDR3 sequence: CAAAAVRNTEAFF. In DNA, the CDR3 is TGTGCCGCCGCGGCAGTAAGGAACACTGAAGCTTTCTTT.